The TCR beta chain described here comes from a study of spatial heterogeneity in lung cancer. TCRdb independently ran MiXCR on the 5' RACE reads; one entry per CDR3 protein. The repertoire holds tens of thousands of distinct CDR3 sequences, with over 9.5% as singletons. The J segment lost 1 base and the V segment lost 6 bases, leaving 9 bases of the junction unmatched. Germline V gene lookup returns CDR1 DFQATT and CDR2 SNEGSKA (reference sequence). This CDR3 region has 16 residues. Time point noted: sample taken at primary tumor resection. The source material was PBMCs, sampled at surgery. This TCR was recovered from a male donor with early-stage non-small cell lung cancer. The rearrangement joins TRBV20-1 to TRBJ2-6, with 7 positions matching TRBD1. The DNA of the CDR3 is TGCAGTGCCCCGACAGGGTCAAAGTCTGGGGCCAACGTCCTGACTTTC. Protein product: CSAPTGSKSGANVLTF.